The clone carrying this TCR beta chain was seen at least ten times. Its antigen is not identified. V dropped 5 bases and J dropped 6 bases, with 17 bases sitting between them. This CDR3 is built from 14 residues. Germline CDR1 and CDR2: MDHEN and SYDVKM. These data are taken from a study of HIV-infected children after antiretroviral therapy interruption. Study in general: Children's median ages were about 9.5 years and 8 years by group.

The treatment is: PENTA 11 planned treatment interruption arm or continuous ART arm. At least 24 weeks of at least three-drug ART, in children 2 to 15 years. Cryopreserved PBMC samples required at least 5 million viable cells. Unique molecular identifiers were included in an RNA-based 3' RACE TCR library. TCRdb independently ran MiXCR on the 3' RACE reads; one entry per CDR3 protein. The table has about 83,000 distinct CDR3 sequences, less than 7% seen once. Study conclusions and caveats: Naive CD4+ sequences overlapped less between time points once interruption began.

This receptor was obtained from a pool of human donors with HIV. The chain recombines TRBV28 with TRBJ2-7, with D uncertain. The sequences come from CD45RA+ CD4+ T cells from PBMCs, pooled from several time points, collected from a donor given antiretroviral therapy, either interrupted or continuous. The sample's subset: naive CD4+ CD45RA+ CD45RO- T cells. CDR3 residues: CASSTLDPASEQYF. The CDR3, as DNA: TGTGCCAGCAGTACCCTGGACCCCGCGAGCGAGCAGTACTTC. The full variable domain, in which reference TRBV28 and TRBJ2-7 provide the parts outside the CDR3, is DVKVTQSSRYLVKRTGEKVFLECVQDMDHENMFWYRQDPGLGLRLIYFSYDVKMKEKGDIPEGYSVSREKKERFSLILESASTNQTSMYLCASSTLDPASEQYFGPGTRLTVT.